A selection of T cell receptor beta chains follows, all from one sample in a study of blood T cell repertoires in COVID-19. Profiled with immunoSEQ multiplex PCR; TCRdb holds only in-frame clones, not every one. The table lists some 220,000 clones, around 85% of them singletons. The sample consisted of PBMCs or T cells enriched from blood (not recorded which). Receptor source: a woman aged 40 to 50 with acute COVID-19. The CDR3 runs from the conserved cysteine through the conserved F or W.

V	J	CDR3
TRBV30	TRBJ1-5	CAWSAGVHQPQHF
TRBV5-4	TRBJ2-3	CASSLGGTSTDTQYF
TRBV5-1	TRBJ2-1	CASSLEGQSYNEQFF
TRBV14	TRBJ2-5	CASSQGTSETQYF
TRBV6-9	TRBJ2-1	CASSSFDRAGNEQFF
TRBV7-9	TRBJ2-7	CASSSGQVPSYEQYF
TRBV10-1	TRBJ1-1	CASRSNVETEAFF
TRBV19	TRBJ1-2	CASSISGAGYTF
TRBV7-3	TRBJ1-2	CASSLRGPANYGYTF
TRBV9	TRBJ2-3	CASSVGTLSTDTQYF